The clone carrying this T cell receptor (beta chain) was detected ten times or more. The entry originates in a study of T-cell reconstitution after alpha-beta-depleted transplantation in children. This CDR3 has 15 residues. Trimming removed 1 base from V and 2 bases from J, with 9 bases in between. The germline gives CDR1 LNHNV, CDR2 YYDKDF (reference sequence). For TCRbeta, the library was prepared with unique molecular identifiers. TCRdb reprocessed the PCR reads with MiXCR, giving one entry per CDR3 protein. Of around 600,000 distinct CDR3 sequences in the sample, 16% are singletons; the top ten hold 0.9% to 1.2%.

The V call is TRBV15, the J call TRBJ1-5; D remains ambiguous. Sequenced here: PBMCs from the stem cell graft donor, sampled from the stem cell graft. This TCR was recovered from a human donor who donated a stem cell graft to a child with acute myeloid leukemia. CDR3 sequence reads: CATSRGQRGNQPQHF. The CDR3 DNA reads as TGTGCCACCAGCAGAGGTCAGCGGGGCAATCAGCCCCAGCATTTT.